This TCR beta chain was captured by sequencing in a study of T cell responses to AZD1222 COVID-19 vaccine. General study points: White British donors predominated, females outnumbered males, and clonal diversity was possibly underestimated. Samples come after the peak T cell response, not at day 14.

The method was immunoSEQ multiplex PCR; TCRdb's version includes in-frame clones alone and lacks a portion of them. Of tens of thousands of clones listed, 88% are singletons. About this clone itself: Its matching antigen is unknown.

The sequenced sample was peripheral blood, obtained 28 days after the second AZD1222 dose. The sequence was obtained from an adult who received the AZD1222 COVID-19 vaccine.

CDR3 sequence: CASSRDRGEKLFF. The CDR3 nucleotides are TGTGCCAGCAGCCGAGACAGGGGCGAAAAACTGTTTTTT. The V call is TRBV6-4, the J call TRBJ1-4; 8 bases are a match to TRBD1. In germline, CDR1 is MRHNA, CDR2 SNTAGT. CDR3 length: 13 residues. Losses at the gene ends were 6 bases for V and 8 bases for J; bases not matched to a gene: 5.